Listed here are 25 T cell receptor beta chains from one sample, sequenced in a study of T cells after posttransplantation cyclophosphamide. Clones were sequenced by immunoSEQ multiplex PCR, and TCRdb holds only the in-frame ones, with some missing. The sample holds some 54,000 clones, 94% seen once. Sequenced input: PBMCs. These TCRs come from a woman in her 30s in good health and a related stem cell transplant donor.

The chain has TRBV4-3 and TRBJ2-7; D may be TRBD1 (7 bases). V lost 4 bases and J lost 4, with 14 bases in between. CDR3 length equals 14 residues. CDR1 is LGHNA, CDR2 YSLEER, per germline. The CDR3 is CASSRQTGRYEQYF. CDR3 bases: TGCGCCAGCAGCCGGCAGACAGGGAGGTACGAGCAGTACTTC.

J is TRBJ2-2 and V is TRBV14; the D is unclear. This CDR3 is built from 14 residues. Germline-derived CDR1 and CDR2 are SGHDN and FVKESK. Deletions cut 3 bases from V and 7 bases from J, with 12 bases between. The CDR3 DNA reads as TGTGCCAGCAGCCAGACTCAAGCAATCGGGGAGCTGTTTTTT. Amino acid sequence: CASSQTQAIGELFF.

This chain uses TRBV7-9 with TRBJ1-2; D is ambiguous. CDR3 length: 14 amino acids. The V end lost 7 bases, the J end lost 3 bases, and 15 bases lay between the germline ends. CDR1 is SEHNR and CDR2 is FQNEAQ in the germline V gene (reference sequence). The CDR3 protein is CASNDQKRDYGYTF. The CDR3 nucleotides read TGTGCCAGCAACGACCAAAAGCGGGACTATGGCTACACCTTC. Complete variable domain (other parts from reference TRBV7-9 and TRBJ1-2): DTGVSQNPRHKITKRGQNVTFRCDPISEHNRLYWYRQTLGQGPEFLTYFQNEAQLEKSRLLSDRFSAERPKGSFSTLEIQRTEQGDSAMYLCASNDQKRDYGYTFGSGTRLTVV.

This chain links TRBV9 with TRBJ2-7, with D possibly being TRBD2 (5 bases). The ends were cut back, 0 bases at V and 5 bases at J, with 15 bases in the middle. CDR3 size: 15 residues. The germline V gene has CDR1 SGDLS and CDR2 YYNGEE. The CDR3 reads CASSVGTGRAHEQYF. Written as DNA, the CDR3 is TGTGCCAGCAGCGTAGGAACGGGGAGAGCCCACGAGCAGTACTTC.

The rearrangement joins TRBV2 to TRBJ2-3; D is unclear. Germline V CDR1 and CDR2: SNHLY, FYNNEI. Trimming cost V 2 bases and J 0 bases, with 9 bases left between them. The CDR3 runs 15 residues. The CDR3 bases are TGTGCCAGCAGTGAACGCGCGGCTAGCACAGATACGCAGTATTTT. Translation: CASSERAASTDTQYF. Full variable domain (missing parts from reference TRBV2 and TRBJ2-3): EPEVTQTPSHQVTQMGQEVILRCVPISNHLYFYWYRQILGQKVEFLVSFYNNEISEKSEIFDDQFSVERPDGSNFTLKIRSTKLEDSAMYFCASSERAASTDTQYFGPGTRLTVL.

DNA for the CDR3: TGTGCCAGCAGCTTTAGGCTAGCGGAGTACTCTGGGGCCAACGTCCTGACTTTC. Residues: CASSFRLAEYSGANVLTF. The gene calls are TRBV7-9 and TRBJ2-6, with 7 nucleotides matching TRBD2. CDR1 and CDR2 from the germline V gene are SEHNR and FQNEAQ (reference sequence). V dropped 3 bases and J dropped 0; count of bases not matched to a gene: 8. The CDR3 spans 18 residues.

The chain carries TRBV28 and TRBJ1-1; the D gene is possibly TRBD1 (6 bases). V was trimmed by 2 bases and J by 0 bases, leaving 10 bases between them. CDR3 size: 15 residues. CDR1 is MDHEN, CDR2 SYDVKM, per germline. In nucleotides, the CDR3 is TGTGCCAGCAGTTTAGGACAGCTCATGAACACTGAAGCTTTCTTT. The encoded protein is CASSLGQLMNTEAFF.

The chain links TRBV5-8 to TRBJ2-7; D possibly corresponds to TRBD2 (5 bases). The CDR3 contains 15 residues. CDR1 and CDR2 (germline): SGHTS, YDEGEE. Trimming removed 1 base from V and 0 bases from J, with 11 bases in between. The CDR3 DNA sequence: TGTGCCAGCAGCTTGCCAGAGGGATACTCCTACGAGCAGTACTTC. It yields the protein CASSLPEGYSYEQYF.

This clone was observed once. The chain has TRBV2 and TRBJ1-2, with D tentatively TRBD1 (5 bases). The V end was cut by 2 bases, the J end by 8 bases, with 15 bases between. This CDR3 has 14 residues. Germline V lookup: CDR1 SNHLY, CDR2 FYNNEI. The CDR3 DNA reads TGTGCCAGCAGTGAAAGGGTGCAGGGCGGAGGCTACACCTTC. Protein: CASSERVQGGGYTF.

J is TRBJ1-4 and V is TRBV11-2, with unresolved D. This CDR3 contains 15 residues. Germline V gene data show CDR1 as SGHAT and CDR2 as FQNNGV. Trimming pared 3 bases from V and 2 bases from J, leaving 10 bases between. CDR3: CASSFTAGTNEKLFF. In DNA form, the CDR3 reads TGTGCCAGCAGCTTCACGGCGGGGACTAATGAAAAACTGTTTTTT.

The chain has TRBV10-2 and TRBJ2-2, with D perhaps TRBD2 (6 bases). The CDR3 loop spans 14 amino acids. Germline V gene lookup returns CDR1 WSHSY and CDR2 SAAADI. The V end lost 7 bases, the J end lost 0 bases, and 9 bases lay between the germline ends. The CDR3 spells CASTPGANTGELFF. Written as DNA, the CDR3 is TGCGCCAGCACCCCGGGGGCGAACACCGGGGAGCTGTTTTTT.

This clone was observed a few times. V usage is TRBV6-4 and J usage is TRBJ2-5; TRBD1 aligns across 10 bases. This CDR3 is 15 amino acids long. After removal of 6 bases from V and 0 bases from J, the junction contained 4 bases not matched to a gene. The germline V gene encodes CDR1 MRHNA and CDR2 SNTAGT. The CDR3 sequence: CASSPGQGNQETQYF. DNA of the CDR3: TGTGCCAGCAGCCCGGGACAGGGGAACCAAGAGACCCAGTACTTC.

The CDR3 loop is CASSRTSGGPRSQYF. CDR3 DNA sequence: TGTGCCAGCAGCAGGACTAGCGGGGGACCTAGGTCCCAGTACTTC. The chain employs TRBV14 and TRBJ2-5, with TRBD2 identical over 13 bases. This CDR3 region has 15 residues. Germline V gene lookup returns CDR1 SGHDN and CDR2 FVKESK. After removal of 5 bases from V and 9 bases from J, the junction contained 9 bases not matched to a gene. Full variable domain (missing parts from reference TRBV14 and TRBJ2-5): EAGVTQFPSHSVIEKGQTVTLRCDPISGHDNLYWYRRVMGKEIKFLLHFVKESKQDESGMPNNRFLAERTGGTYSTLKVQPAELEDSGVYFCASSRTSGGPRSQYFGPGTRLLVL.

The CDR3 DNA reads as TGTGCCATCAGTGAGTCGGGAGGCTCTGGGGCCAACGTCCTGACTTTC. This sequence encodes CAISESGGSGANVLTF. The chain couples TRBV10-3 to TRBJ2-6, with D maybe TRBD2 (6 bases). CDR1 is ENHRY and CDR2 is SYGVKD in the germline V gene. The CDR3 spans 16 residues. The V end lost 0 bases, the J end lost 0 bases, and 6 bases lay between the germline ends.

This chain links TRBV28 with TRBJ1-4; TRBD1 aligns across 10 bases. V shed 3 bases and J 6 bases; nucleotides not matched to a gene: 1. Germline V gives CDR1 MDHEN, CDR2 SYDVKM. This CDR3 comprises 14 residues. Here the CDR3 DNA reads TGTGCCAGCAGTTTGGGACAGGGGTATGAAAAACTGTTTTTT. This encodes CASSLGQGYEKLFF. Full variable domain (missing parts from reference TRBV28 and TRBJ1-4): DVKVTQSSRYLVKRTGEKVFLECVQDMDHENMFWYRQDPGLGLRLIYFSYDVKMKEKGDIPEGYSVSREKKERFSLILESASTNQTSMYLCASSLGQGYEKLFFGSGTQLSVL.

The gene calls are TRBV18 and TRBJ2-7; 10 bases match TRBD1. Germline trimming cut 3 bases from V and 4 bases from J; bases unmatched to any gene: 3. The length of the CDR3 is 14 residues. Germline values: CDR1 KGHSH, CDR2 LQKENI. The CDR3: CASSPRQGAYEQYF. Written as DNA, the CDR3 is TGTGCCAGCTCACCCCGACAGGGGGCGTACGAGCAGTACTTC.

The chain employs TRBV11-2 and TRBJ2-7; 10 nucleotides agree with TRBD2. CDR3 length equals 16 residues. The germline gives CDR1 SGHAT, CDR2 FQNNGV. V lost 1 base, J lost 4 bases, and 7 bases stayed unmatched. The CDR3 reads CASSLVLSGGGYEQYF. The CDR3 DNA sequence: TGTGCCAGCAGCTTAGTCCTCAGCGGGGGGGGGTACGAGCAGTACTTC.

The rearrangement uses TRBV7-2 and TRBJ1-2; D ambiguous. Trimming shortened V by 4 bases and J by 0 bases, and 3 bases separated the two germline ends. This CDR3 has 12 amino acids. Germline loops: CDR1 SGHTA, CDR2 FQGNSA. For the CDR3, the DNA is TGTGCCAGCAGCTCTCCTAACTATGGCTACACCTTC. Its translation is CASSSPNYGYTF.

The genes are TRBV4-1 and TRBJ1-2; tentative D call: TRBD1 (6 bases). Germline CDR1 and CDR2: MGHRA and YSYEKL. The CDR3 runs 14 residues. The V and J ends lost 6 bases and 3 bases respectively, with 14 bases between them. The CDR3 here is CASRRDRIDYGYTF. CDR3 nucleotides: TGCGCCAGCAGACGAGACAGGATTGACTATGGCTACACCTTC.

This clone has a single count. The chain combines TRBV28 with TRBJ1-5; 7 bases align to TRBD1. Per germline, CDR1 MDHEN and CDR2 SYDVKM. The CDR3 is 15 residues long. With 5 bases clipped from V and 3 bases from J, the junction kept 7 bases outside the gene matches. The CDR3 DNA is TGTGCCAGCAGTCCACAGGGGACTTACAATCAGCCCCAGCATTTT. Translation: CASSPQGTYNQPQHF.

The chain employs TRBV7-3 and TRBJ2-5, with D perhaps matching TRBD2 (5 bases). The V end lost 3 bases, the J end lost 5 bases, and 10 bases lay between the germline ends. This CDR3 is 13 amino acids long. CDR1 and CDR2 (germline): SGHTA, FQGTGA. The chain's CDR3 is CASSLNGGETQYF. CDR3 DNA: TGTGCCAGCAGCTTGAACGGCGGGGAGACCCAGTACTTC.

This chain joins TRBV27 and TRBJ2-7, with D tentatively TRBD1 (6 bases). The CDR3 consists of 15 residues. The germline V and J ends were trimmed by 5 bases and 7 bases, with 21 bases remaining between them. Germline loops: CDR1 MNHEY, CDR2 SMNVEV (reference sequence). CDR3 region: CASSRSGTQELEQYF. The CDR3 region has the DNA TGTGCCAGCAGTCGTTCCGGGACACAGGAATTGGAGCAGTACTTC.

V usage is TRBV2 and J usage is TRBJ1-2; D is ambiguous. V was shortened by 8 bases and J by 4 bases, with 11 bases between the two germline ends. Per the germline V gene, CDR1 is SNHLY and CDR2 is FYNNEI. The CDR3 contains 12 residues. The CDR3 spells CASPMGPYGYTF. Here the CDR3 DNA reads TGTGCCAGCCCCATGGGCCCCTATGGCTACACCTTC.

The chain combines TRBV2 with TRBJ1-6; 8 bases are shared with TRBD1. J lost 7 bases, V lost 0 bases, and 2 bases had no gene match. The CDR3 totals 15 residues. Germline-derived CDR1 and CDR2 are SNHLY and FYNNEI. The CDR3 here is CASSEAGQANSPLHF. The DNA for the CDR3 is TGTGCCAGCAGTGAAGCGGGACAGGCCAATTCACCCCTCCACTTT.

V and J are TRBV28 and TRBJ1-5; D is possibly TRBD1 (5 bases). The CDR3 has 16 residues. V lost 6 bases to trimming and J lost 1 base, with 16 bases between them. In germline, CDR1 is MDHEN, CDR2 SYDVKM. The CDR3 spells CASRRAGGRSNQPQHF. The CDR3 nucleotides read TGTGCCAGCAGAAGGGCGGGGGGGAGAAGCAATCAGCCCCAGCATTTT. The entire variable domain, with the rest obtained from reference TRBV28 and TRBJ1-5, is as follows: DVKVTQSSRYLVKRTGEKVFLECVQDMDHENMFWYRQDPGLGLRLIYFSYDVKMKEKGDIPEGYSVSREKKERFSLILESASTNQTSMYLCASRRAGGRSNQPQHFGDGTRLSIL.